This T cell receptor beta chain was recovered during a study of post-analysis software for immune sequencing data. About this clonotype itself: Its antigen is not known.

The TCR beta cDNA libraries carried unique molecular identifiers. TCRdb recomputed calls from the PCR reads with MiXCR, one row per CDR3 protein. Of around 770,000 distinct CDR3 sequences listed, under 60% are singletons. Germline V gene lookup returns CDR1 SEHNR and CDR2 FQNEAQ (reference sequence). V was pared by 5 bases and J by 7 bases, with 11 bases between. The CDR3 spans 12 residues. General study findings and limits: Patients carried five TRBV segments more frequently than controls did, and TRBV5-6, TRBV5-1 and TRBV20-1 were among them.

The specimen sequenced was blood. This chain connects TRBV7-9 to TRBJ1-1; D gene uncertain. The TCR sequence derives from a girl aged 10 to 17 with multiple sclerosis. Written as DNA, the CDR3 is TGTGCCAGCAGCGGCCAGTCAAATGAAGCTTTCTTT. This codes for CASSGQSNEAFF.